Listed below are T cell receptor beta chains from one sample, sequenced in a study of Graves' ophthalmopathy and Graves' hyperthyroidism. TCRdb called the multiplex PCR reads again in MiXCR, with one record for every CDR3 protein. The data contain about 620,000 distinct CDR3 sequences, about a fifth of them singletons. The specimen sequenced was peripheral blood. The receptors derive from a woman younger than 30 with stable Graves' hyperthyroidism. Some clones in this sample may be carry-over from other donors' samples. The CDR3 runs from the conserved cysteine through the conserved F or W. The order of the fields is clone size, J gene, V gene, D gene, CDR3 protein, CDR3 DNA. The D gene is left open where the match is weak. Size is stated for part of the rows, as once, few or many counts, or as a class when the clone is expanded.

many,TRBJ1-1,TRBV7-3,.,CASSLAGADNTEAFF,TGTGCCAGCAGCTTGGCAGGGGCCGATAACACTGAAGCTTTCTTT
medium-sized,TRBJ2-5,TRBV12-3/TRBV12-4,TRBD2,CASSFGAGEETQYF,TGTGCCAGCAGTTTTGGAGCGGGGGAAGAGACCCAGTACTTC
.,TRBJ2-4,TRBV7-3,TRBD2,CASSLKAGARDIQYF,TGTGCCAGCAGCTTAAAGGCGGGAGCGAGGGACATTCAGTACTTC
.,TRBJ1-1,TRBV5-1,.,CASSLAAQGLNTEAFF,TGCGCCAGCAGCTTGGCGGCCCAGGGTTTGAACACTGAAGCTTTCTTT
many,TRBJ1-5,TRBV5-6,TRBD1,CASSLGTGTGQPQHF,TGTGCCAGCAGCTTGGGGACAGGGACGGGTCAGCCCCAGCATTTT
many,TRBJ1-1,TRBV3-1,.,CASSPRTGTEAFF,TGTGCCAGCAGCCCCCGTACTGGAACTGAAGCTTTCTTT
many,TRBJ1-1,TRBV19,.,CASSQAFTEAFF,TGTGCCAGTAGTCAAGCCTTCACTGAAGCTTTCTTT
.,TRBJ1-5,TRBV12-3/TRBV12-4,TRBD1,CASSQTGTGGNQPQHF,TGTGCCAGCAGTCAGACCGGGACAGGGGGCAATCAGCCCCAGCATTTT
.,TRBJ1-3,TRBV10-3,.,CASTLRATSGNTIYF,TGCGCCTCCACGCTCAGGGCCACCTCTGGAAACACCATATATTTT
few,TRBJ2-7,TRBV20-1,.,CSARGLGHYYYEQYF,TGCAGTGCTAGGGGTTTGGGACACTACTACTACGAGCAGTACTTC
many,TRBJ1-5,TRBV6-5,.,CASSYFRPWDSNQPQHF,TGTGCCAGCAGTTATTTTCGGCCGTGGGACAGCAATCAGCCCCAGCATTTT
many,TRBJ1-6,TRBV5-1,TRBD1,CASNQRTGRNSPLHF,TGCGCCAGCAACCAACGGACAGGGAGAAATTCACCCCTCCACTTT
many,TRBJ1-1,TRBV12-3/TRBV12-4,.,CASSLGSQGEAFF,TGTGCCAGCAGTTTAGGATCTCAGGGTGAAGCTTTCTTT
many,TRBJ1-5,TRBV6-1,TRBD1,CASRTAGTGHNQPQHF,TGTGCCAGCAGAACCGCCGGGACAGGTCATAATCAGCCCCAGCATTTT
many,TRBJ2-4,TRBV2,.,CASSNRDWRNIQYF,TGTGCCAGCAGTAACCGGGACTGGAGGAACATTCAGTACTTC
few,TRBJ1-2,TRBV28,.,CASLEPAVRREYGYTF,TGTGCCAGTCTCGAACCGGCGGTCCGCCGGGAGTATGGCTACACCTTC
few,TRBJ2-5,TRBV25-1,.,CAVSRTEEETQYF,TGTGCCGTCTCCCGTACGGAGGAAGAGACCCAGTACTTC
many,TRBJ1-5,TRBV6-2/TRBV6-3,TRBD1,CASSYEAGGHQPQHF,TGTGCCAGCAGTTACGAGGCAGGGGGCCATCAGCCCCAGCATTTT
many,TRBJ2-2,TRBV5-1,TRBD1,CASSLNRQGANTGELFF,TGCGCCAGCAGCCTAAATCGACAGGGCGCGAACACCGGGGAGCTGTTTTTT
many,TRBJ2-6,TRBV7-3,.,CASRLGVGANVLTF,TGTGCCAGCAGGTTAGGGGTTGGGGCCAACGTCCTGACTTTC
many,TRBJ1-2,TRBV2,.,CASSVAARQGYGYTF,TGTGCCAGCAGTGTGGCGGCCAGGCAGGGGTATGGCTACACCTTC
.,TRBJ2-2,TRBV11-2,.,CASSLLYRNTGELFF,TGTGCCAGCAGCTTATTATACAGGAACACCGGGGAGCTGTTTTTT
many,TRBJ1-6,TRBV20-1,.,CSARRQGHHLNSPLHF,TGCAGTGCTAGACGACAAGGACACCACCTTAATTCACCCCTCCACTTT
many,TRBJ2-2,TRBV5-1,.,CASSLQLMSNTGELFF,TGCGCCAGCAGCTTACAGTTAATGAGTAACACCGGGGAGCTGTTTTTT
many,TRBJ2-5,TRBV7-9,.,CASSLSTELRRETQYF,TGTGCCAGCAGCTTAAGTACAGAGCTTAGGCGGGAGACCCAGTACTTC
.,TRBJ1-5,TRBV30,TRBD1,CAWSRGTGENQPQHF,TGTGCCTGGAGTAGGGGGACAGGGGAGAATCAGCCCCAGCATTTT
many,TRBJ2-7,TRBV10-2,.,CASGPGSSYEQYF,TGCGCCAGTGGACCGGGGAGCTCCTACGAGCAGTACTTC
many,TRBJ2-7,TRBV7-8,.,CASSLAGTEQYF,TGTGCCAGCAGCTTAGCAGGAACAGAGCAGTACTTC
many,TRBJ1-6,TRBV12-3/TRBV12-4,.,CASSQSMGGSPSPLHF,TGTGCCAGCAGCCAATCCATGGGGGGGTCTCCTTCACCCCTCCACTTT
many,TRBJ1-2,TRBV2,.,CASSRPLDYGYTF,TGTGCCAGCAGTCGGCCTTTAGACTATGGCTACACCTTC
many,TRBJ2-7,TRBV6-2/TRBV6-3,.,CASRSGTAEQYF,TGTGCCAGCAGGAGCGGGACAGCGGAGCAGTACTTC
.,TRBJ1-5,TRBV29-1,.,CSVTTDSNQPQHF,TGCAGCGTGACGACCGACAGCAATCAGCCCCAGCATTTT
many,TRBJ2-4,TRBV5-1,.,CASSPQDPGAGTVKNIQYF,TGCGCCAGCAGCCCCCAAGACCCTGGGGCGGGAACGGTCAAAAACATTCAGTACTTC
.,TRBJ1-5,TRBV7-2,.,CASSLALGTASPQHF,TGTGCCAGCAGCTTAGCATTGGGTACTGCGTCGCCCCAGCATTTT
many,TRBJ2-7,TRBV4-1,.,CASSQVGQVRSYEQYF,TGCGCCAGCAGCCAAGTAGGGCAGGTACGCTCCTACGAGCAGTACTTC
many,TRBJ2-4,TRBV20-1,TRBD1,CSATDRGDIQYF,TGCAGTGCCACTGACAGGGGAGACATTCAGTACTTC
few,TRBJ1-5,TRBV18,.,CASSPTSQPQHF,TGTGCCAGCTCACCAACAAGTCAGCCCCAGCATTTT
.,TRBJ1-2,TRBV15,.,CATSSPTLVVYTF,TGTGCCACCAGCAGCCCGACGCTAGTTGTCTACACCTTC
.,TRBJ2-7,TRBV15,.,CATSDGGGRDEQYF,TGTGCCACCAGCGACGGGGGCGGCCGGGACGAGCAGTACTTC
.,TRBJ2-5,TRBV6-4,.,CASSEIAETQYF,TGTGCCAGCAGTGAAATAGCTGAGACCCAGTACTTC
few,TRBJ1-5,TRBV5-1,.,CASSLGWDDNQPQHF,TGCGCCAGCAGCTTGGGTTGGGACGACAATCAGCCCCAGCATTTT
.,TRBJ1-1,TRBV10-3,TRBD1,CAIRDRQGMNTEAFF,TGTGCCATCAGGGATAGACAGGGAATGAACACTGAAGCTTTCTTT
.,TRBJ1-2,TRBV30,.,CAWSVWSDGYTF,TGTGCCTGGAGTGTTTGGAGTGATGGCTACACCTTC
.,TRBJ1-1,TRBV28,.,CASSFSLHNTEAFF,TGTGCCAGCAGTTTCTCGCTCCATAACACTGAAGCTTTCTTT
.,TRBJ2-7,TRBV28,TRBD2,CASSLVSSGSPHEQYF,TGTGCCAGCAGTCTCGTATCTAGCGGGAGCCCCCACGAGCAGTACTTC
many,TRBJ1-2,TRBV7-2,.,CASSLYLGGYTF,TGTGCCAGCAGCTTATATTTGGGTGGCTACACCTTC
.,TRBJ2-7,TRBV20-1,.,CSARDLAAGEYF,TGCAGTGCTAGAGATCTCGCGGCAGGGGAGTACTTC
.,TRBJ2-5,TRBV30,TRBD2,CAWNQGLVIETQYF,TGCGCCTGGAACCAGGGACTAGTAATCGAGACCCAGTACTTC
many,TRBJ2-2,TRBV11-2,.,CASASLTGLYTGELFF,TGTGCCAGCGCCAGCCTAACGGGGCTTTACACCGGGGAGCTGTTTTTT